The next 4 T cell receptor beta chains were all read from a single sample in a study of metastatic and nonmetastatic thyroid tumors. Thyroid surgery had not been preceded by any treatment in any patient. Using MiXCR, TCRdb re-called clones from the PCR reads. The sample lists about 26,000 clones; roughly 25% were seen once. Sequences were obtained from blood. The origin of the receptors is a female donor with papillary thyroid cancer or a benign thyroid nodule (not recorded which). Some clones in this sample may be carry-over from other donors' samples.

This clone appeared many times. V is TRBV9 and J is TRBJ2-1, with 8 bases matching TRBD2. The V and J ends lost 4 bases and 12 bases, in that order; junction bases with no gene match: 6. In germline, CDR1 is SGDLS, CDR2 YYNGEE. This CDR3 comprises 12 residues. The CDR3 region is CASSLTTSAQFF. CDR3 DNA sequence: TGTGCCAGCAGCTTAACGACTAGCGCGCAGTTCTTC.

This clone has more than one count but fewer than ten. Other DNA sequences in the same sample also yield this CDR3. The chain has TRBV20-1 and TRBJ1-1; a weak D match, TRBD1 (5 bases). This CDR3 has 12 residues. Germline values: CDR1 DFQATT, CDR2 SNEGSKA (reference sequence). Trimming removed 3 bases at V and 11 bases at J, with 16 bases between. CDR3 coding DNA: TGCAGTGCTAGCGGGGGTGAGGTTGAGGCTTTCTTT. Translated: CSASGGEVEAFF.

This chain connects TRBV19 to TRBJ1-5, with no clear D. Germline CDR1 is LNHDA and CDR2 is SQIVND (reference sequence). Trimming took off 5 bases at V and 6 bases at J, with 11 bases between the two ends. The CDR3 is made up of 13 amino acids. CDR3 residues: CASSLRRGQPQHF. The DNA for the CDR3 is TGTGCCAGTAGTCTAAGGCGGGGTCAGCCCCAGCATTTT.

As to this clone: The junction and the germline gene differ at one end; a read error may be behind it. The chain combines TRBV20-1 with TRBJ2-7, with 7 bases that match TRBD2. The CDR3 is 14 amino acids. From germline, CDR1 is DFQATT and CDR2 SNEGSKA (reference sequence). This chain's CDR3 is CSARDGAGKNERYF. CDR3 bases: TGCAGTGCTAGAGATGGAGCGGGAAAGAACGAGCGGTACTTC.